This T cell receptor (beta chain) was retrieved from a study of blood T cell repertoires in COVID-19. TCRdb keeps only in-frame clones here, not all; method: immunoSEQ multiplex PCR. The repertoire holds about 180,000 clones, with approximately 88% as singletons. Germline V CDR1 and CDR2: MGHRA, YSYEKL. The CDR3 contains 15 residues. V gave up 1 base and J gave up 4 bases, with 13 bases separating them. The receptor's source is a woman aged 18-29 years who had recovered from COVID-19. The chain joins TRBV4-1 to TRBJ2-5; tentatively, D is TRBD2 (6 bases). Sequencing was done on a sample of PBMCs or T cells enriched from blood (not recorded which). The CDR3 nucleotides read TGCGCCAGCAGCCAAGCCAGCGCGGGACTAGAGACCCAGTACTTC. It translates to CASSQASAGLETQYF.